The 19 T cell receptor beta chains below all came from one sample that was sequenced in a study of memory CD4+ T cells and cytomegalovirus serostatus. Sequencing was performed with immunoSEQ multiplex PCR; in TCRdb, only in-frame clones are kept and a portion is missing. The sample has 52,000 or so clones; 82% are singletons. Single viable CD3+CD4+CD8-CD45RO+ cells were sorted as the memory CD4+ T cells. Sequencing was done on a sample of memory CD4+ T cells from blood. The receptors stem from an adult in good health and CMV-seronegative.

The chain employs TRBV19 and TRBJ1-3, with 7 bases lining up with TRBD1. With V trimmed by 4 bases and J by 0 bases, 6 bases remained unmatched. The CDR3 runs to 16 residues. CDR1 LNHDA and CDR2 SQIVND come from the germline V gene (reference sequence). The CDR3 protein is CASSTGQVFSGNTIYF. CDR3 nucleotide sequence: TGTGCCAGTAGTACCGGACAGGTATTCTCTGGAAACACCATATATTTT.

CDR3 sequence: CVATDPSTDTQYF. The CDR3 DNA reads TGTGTCGCGACAGACCCAAGCACAGATACGCAGTATTTT. The chain combines TRBV6-5 with TRBJ2-3, with a possible D match to TRBD1 (5 bases). The CDR3 has 13 amino acids. Germline V gene lookup returns CDR1 MNHEY and CDR2 SVGAGI.

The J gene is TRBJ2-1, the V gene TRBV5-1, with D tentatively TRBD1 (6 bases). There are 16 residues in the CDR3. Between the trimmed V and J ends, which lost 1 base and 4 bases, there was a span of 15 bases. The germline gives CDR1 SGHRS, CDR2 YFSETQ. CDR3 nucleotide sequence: TGCGCCAGCAGCTTGATTAGGGGGTTAGGGTACAATGAGCAGTTCTTC. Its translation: CASSLIRGLGYNEQFF.

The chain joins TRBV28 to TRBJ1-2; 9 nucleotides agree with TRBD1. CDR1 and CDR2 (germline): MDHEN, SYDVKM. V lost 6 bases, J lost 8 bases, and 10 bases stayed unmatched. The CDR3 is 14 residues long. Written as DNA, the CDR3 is TGTGCCAGCAGACCCTCCCTACAGGGGGCGGGCTACACCTTC. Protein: CASRPSLQGAGYTF.

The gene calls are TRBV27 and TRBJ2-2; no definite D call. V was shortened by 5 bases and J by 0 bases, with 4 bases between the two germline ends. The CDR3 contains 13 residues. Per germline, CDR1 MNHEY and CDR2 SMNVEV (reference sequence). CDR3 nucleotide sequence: TGTGCCAGCAGTCCCCCGAACACCGGGGAGCTGTTTTTT. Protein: CASSPPNTGELFF.

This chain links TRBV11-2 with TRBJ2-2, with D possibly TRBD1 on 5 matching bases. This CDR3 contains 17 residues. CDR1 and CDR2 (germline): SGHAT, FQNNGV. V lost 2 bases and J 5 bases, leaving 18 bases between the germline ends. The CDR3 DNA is TGTGCCAGCAGCTTAAGGATGGGGCAGGGAAGGACCGGGGAGCTGTTTTTT. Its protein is CASSLRMGQGRTGELFF. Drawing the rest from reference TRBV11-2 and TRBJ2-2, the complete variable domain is EAGVAQSPRYKIIEKRQSVAFWCNPISGHATLYWYQQILGQGPKLLIQFQNNGVVDDSQLPKDRFSAERLKGVDSTLKIQPAKLEDSAVYLCASSLRMGQGRTGELFFGEGSRLTVL.

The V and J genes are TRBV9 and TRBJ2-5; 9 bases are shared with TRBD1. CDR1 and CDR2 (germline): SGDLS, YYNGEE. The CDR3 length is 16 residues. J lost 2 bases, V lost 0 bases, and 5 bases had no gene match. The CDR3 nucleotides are TGTGCCAGCAGCGTAGGGGGGACAGGGACACAAGAGACCCAGTACTTC. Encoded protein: CASSVGGTGTQETQYF.

The CDR3 region is CASSQPGPANYGYTF. The CDR3 coding sequence is TGTGCCAGCAGTCAACCGGGCCCAGCTAACTATGGCTACACCTTC. The chain recombines TRBV7-9 with TRBJ1-2; D not certain. The V gene's germline CDR1 is SEHNR and CDR2 FQNEAQ (reference sequence). The ends were cut back, 6 bases at V and 0 bases at J, with 14 bases in the middle. The CDR3 runs 15 residues.

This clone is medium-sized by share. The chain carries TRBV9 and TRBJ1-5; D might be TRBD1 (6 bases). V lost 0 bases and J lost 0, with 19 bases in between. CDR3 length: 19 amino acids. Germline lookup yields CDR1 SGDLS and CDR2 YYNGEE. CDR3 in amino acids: CASSVGPGGESSSNQPQHF. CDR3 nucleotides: TGTGCCAGCAGCGTAGGACCGGGGGGCGAATCTTCTAGCAATCAGCCCCAGCATTTT.

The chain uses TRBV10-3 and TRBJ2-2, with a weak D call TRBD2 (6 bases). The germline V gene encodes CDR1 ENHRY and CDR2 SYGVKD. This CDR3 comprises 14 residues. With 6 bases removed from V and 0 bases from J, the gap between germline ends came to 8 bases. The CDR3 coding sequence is TGTGCCATCAGACAGCGGGCGAACACCGGGGAGCTGTTTTTT. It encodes CAIRQRANTGELFF.

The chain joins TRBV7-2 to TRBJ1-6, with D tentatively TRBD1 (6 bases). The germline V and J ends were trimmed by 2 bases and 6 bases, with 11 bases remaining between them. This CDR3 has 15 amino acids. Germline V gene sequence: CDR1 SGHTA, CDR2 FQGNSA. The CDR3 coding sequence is TGTGCCAGCAGCTTAAACAGGGTCGGTAATTCACCCCTCCACTTT. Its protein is CASSLNRVGNSPLHF.

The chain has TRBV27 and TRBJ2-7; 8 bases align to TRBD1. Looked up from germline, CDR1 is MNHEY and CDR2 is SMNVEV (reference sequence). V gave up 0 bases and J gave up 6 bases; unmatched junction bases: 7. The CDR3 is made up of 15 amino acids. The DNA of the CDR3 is TGTGCCAGCAGTTTATCCGGACAGGGTATACTCGAGCAGTACTTC. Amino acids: CASSLSGQGILEQYF.

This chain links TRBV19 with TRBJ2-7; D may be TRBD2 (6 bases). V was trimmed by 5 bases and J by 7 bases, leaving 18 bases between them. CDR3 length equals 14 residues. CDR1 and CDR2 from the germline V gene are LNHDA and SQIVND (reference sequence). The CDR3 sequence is CASSVPGRRGEQYF. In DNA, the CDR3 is TGTGCCAGTAGTGTCCCGGGTCGGAGGGGTGAGCAGTACTTC.

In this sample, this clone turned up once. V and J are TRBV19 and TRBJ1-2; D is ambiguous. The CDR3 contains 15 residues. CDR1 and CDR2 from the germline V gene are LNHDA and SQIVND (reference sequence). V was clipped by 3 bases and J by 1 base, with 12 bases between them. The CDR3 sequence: CASSMSSWDNYGYTF. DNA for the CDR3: TGTGCCAGTAGTATGTCGTCATGGGATAACTATGGCTACACCTTC.

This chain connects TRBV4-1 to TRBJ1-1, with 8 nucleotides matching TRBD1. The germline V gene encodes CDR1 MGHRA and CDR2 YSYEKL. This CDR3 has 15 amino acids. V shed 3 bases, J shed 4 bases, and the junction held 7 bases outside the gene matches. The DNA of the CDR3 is TGCGCCAGCAGCCACCCAGGGGGCGAAGGCACTGAAGCTTTCTTT. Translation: CASSHPGGEGTEAFF.

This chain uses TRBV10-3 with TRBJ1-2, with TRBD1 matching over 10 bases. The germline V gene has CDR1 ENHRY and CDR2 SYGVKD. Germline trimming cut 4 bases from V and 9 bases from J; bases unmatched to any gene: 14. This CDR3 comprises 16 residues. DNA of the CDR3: TGTGCCATCAGTGTCGGGACAGGGGAATTAGATGGAAGCTACACCTTC. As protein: CAISVGTGELDGSYTF.

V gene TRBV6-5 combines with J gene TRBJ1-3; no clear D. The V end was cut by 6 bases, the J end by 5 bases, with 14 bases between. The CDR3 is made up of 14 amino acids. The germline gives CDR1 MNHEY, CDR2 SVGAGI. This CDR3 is CASSPTSTRNTIYF. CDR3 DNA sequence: TGTGCCAGCAGCCCGACATCAACGAGAAACACCATATATTTT.

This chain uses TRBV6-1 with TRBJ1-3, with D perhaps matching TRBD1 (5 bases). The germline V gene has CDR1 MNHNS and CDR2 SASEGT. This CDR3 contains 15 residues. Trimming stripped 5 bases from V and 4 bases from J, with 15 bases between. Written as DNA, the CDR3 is TGTGCCAGCAGTAACTACAGGTCACGCGGAAACACCATATATTTT. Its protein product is CASSNYRSRGNTIYF.

CDR3 nucleotide sequence: TGTGCCAGCAGCTATACCGGGGGGGCGTGGAATGAGCAGTTCTTC. This gives the protein CASSYTGGAWNEQFF. The chain links TRBV5-4 to TRBJ2-1; 8 bases align to TRBD2. CDR1 is SGHNT and CDR2 is YYREEE in the germline V gene (reference sequence). The V gene end was trimmed by 3 bases and the J gene end by 7 bases; junction bases not matched to a gene: 9. The CDR3 contains 15 residues.